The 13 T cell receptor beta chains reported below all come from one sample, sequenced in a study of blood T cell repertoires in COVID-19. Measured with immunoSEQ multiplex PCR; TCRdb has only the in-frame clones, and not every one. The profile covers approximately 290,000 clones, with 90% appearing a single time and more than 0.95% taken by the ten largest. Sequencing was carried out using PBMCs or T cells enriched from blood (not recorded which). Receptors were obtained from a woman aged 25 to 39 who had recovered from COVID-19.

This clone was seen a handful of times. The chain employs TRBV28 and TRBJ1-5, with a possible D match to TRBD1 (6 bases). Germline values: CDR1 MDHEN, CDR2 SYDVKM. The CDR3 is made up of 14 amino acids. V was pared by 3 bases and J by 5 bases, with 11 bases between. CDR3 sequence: CASSFSGVHQPQHF. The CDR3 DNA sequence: TGTGCCAGCAGTTTTTCAGGGGTCCATCAGCCCCAGCATTTT.

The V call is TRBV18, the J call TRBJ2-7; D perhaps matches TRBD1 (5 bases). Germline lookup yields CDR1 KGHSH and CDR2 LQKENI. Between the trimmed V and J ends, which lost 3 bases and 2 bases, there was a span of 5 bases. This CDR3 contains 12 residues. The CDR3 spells CASSPGPYEQYF. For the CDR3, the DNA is TGTGCCAGCTCACCGGGGCCCTACGAGCAGTACTTC.

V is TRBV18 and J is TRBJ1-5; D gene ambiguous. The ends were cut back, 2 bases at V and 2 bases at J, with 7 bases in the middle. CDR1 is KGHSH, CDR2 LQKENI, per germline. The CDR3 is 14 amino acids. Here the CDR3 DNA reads TGTGCCAGCTCACCAGTCGCGGGCAATCAGCCCCAGCATTTT. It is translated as CASSPVAGNQPQHF.

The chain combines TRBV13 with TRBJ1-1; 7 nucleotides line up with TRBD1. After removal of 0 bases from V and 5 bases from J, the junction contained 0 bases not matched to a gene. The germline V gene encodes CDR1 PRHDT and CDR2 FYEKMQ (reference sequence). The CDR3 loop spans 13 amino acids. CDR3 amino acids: CASSLGQGTEAFF. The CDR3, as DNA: TGTGCCAGCAGCTTAGGACAGGGGACTGAAGCTTTCTTT.

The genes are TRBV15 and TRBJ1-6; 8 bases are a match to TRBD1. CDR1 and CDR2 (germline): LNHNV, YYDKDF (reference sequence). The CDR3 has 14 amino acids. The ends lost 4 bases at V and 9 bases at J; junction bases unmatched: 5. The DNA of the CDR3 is TGTGCCACCAGCAAGGACAGGGAAGTTTCACCCCTCCACTTT. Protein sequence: CATSKDREVSPLHF.

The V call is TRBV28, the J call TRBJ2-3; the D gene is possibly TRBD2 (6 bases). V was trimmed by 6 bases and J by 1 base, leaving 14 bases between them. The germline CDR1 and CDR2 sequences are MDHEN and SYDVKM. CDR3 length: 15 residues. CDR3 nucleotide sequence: TGTGCCAGCAGGAATGGGGGGTCGGGCACAGATACGCAGTATTTT. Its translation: CASRNGGSGTDTQYF.

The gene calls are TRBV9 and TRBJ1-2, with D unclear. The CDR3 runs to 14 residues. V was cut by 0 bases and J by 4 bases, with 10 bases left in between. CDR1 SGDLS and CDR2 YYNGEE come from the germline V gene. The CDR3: CASSVARQSYGYTF. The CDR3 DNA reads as TGTGCCAGCAGCGTAGCGAGGCAAAGCTATGGCTACACCTTC.

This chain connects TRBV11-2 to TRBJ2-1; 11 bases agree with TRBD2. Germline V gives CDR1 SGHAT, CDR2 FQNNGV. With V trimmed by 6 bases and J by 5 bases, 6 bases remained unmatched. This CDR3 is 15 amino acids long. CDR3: CASRPPGLADNEQFF. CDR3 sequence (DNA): TGTGCCAGCAGGCCCCCGGGACTAGCGGACAATGAGCAGTTCTTC.

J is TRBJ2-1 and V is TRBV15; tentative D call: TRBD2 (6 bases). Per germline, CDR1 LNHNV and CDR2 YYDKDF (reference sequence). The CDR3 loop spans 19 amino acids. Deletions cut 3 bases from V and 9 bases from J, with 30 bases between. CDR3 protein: CATSSDRYSREGGMAEQFF. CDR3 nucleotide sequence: TGTGCCACCAGCAGTGACCGCTACAGCCGCGAGGGCGGGATGGCTGAGCAGTTCTTC.

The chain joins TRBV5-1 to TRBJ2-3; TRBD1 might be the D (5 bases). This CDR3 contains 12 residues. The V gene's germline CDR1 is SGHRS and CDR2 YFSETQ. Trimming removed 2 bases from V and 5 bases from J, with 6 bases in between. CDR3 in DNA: TGCGCCAGCAGCTTAGGGGTAGATACGCAGTATTTT. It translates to CASSLGVDTQYF.

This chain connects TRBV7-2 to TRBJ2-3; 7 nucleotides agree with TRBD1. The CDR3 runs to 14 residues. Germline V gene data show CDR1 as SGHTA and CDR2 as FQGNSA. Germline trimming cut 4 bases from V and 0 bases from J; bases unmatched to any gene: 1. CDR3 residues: CASSSDRSTDTQYF. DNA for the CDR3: TGTGCCAGCAGCTCGGACAGGAGCACAGATACGCAGTATTTT. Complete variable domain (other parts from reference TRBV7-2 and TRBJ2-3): GAGVSQSPSNKVTEKGKDVELRCDPISGHTALYWYRQSLGQGLEFLIYFQGNSAPDKSGLPSDRFSAERTGGSVSTLTIQRTQQEDSAVYLCASSSDRSTDTQYFGPGTRLTVL.

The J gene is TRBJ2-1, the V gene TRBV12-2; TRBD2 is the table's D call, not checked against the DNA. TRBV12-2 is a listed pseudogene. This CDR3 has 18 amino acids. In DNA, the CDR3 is TGTGCAAGTCGCCCCAGACTAGCGGGAGGAGTCGCCTACAATGAGCAGTTCTTC. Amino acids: CASRPRLAGGVAYNEQFF.

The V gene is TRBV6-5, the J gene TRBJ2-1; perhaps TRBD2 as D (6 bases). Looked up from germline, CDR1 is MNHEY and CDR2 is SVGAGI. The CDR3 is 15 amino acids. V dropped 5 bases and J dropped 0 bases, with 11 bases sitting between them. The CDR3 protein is CASSLSGSSYNEQFF. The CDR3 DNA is TGTGCCAGCAGTCTTAGCGGAAGCTCCTACAATGAGCAGTTCTTC.